Sequencing of this T cell receptor beta chain was carried out in a study of cytomegalovirus exposure and HLA in healthy donors. Study observations and caveats: The CMV antigen specificity of a few CMV-associated chains was confirmed through in vitro analysis. Later analysis identified a missense DCLRE1C variant that was linked to TCR beta V- and J-gene trimming. Previously analyzed data showed that most TCR beta V segments were productive at a frequency of about 87% or about 30%.

Germline V lookup: CDR1 SNHLY, CDR2 FYNNEI. V was clipped by 6 bases and J by 8 bases; unmatched bases: 3. The CDR3 covers 12 residues. This clone appeared a few times. Its specificity is unknown. In the same sample, other DNA sequences code for this CDR3. Amplification used 60 Vbeta primers and 13 Jbeta primers. The data were produced by immunoSEQ multiplex PCR, yet TCRdb's version contains in-frame clones alone and is incomplete. The sample includes approximately 170,000 clones, 68% seen only once; the top ten take 3.5% to 5%. This TCR was sampled from a young woman in good health and CMV-seropositive. V usage is TRBV2 and J usage is TRBJ1-2, with TRBD1 matching over 10 bases. What was sequenced was PBMCs. In DNA, the CDR3 is TGTGCCAGCAGGGGACAGGGGCGCGGCTACACCTTC. Translated: CASRGQGRGYTF. The full variable domain, in which reference TRBV2 and TRBJ1-2 provide the parts outside the CDR3, is EPEVTQTPSHQVTQMGQEVILRCVPISNHLYFYWYRQILGQKVEFLVSFYNNEISEKSEIFDDQFSVERPDGSNFTLKIRSTKLEDSAMYFCASRGQGRGYTFGSGTRLTVV.